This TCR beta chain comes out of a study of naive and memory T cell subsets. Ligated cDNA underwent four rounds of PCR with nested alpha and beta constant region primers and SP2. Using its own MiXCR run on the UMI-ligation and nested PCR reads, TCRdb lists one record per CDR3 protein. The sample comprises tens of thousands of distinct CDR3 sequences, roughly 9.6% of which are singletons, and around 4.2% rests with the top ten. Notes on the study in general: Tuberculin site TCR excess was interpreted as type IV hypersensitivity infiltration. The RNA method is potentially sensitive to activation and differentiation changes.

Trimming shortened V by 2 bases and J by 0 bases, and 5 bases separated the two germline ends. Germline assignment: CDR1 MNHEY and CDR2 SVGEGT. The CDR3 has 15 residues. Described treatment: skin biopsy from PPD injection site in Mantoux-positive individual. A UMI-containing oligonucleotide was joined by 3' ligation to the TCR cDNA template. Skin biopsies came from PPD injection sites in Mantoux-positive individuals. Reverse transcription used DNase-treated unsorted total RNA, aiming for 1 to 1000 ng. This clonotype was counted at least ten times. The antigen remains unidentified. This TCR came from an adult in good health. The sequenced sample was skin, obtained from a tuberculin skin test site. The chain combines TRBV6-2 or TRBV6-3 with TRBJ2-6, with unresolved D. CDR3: CASSYGNSGANVLTF. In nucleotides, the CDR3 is TGTGCCAGCAGTTACGGAAACTCTGGGGCCAACGTCCTGACTTTC.